This T cell receptor beta chain was recovered during a study of regulatory T cells in long-lasting Graves disease. Study-wide results and limits: The study found TRBV28, TRBJ1-2 and TRBJ2-5 favored in persistent disease.

Documented time point: persistent/refractory GD, antithyroid drugs over 5 years with positive TRAb. Generation of the TCR library employed RNA extracted from PBMCs. As concerns this clonotype: As yet, its antigen is unknown.

V was cut by 7 bases and J by 4 bases, with 22 bases left in between. This CDR3 has 16 residues. Looked up from germline, CDR1 is SNHLY and CDR2 is FYNNEI. Both iRepertoire HTBI primers and Arm-PCR of CDR3 regions were used to build the TCR beta libraries. TCRdb called the multiplex PCR reads again in MiXCR, with one record for every CDR3 protein. The repertoire holds around 460,000 distinct CDR3 sequences, around a fifth seen once, with approximately 14% in the top ten. The origin of this receptor is a female donor with Graves disease. The chain couples TRBV2 to TRBJ1-2; the D gene is possibly TRBD1 (5 bases). Here the sequenced sample was peripheral blood mononuclear cells (PBMCs), taken when the disease was refractory, from a patient treated with antithyroid drugs. Here the CDR3 reads CASTSNPGPRFYGYTF. The CDR3 coding sequence is TGTGCCAGCACTAGTAATCCGGGGCCCAGGTTCTATGGCTACACCTTC.